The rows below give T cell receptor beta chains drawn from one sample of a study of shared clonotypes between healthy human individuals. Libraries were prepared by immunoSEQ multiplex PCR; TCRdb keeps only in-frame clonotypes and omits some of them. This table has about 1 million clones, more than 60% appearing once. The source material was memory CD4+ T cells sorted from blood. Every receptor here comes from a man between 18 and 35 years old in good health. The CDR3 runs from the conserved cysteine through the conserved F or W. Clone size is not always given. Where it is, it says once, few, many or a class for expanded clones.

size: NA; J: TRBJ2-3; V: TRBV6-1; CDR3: CASSETDRVSTDTQYF
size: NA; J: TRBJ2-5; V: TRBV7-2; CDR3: CASSLAGVRETQYF
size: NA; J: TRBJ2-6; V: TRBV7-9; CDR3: CASSAGRVSGANVLTF
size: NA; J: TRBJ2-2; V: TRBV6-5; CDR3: CASSYLLAGPAGELFF
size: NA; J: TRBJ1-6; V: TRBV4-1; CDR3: CASSHPVDRGEGTYNSPLHF
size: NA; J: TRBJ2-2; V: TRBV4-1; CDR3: CASSQPGPGTGELFF
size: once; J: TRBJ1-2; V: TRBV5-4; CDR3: CASSPGGGAGNYGYTF
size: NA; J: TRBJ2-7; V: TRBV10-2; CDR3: CASRGTSGSSLDEQYF
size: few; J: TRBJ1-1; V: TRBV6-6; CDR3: CASSPQGAGTEAFF
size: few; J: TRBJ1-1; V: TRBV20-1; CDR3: CSALGEIAFF
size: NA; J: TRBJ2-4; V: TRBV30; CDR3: CAWSPTAGGPGNIQYF
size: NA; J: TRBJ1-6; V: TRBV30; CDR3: CAWRDNNSPLHF
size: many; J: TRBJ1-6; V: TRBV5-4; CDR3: CASSPGTVNSPLHF
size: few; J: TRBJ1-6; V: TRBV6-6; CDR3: CASGTGDSGSPLHF
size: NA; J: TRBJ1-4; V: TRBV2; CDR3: CASSEDQGAWEKLFF
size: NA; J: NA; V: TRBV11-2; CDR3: CASSRGLAGDEQYF
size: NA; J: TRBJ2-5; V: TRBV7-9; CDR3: CASSLFLAGGLGETQYF
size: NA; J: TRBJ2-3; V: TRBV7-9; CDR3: CALLRDFLASTDTQYF